These 32 T cell receptor beta chains were sequenced from one sample in a study of T cell repertoires in ileal Crohn's disease. Assay: immunoSEQ multiplex PCR; the TCRdb copy retains only in-frame clones and omits some. The table has more than 1,200 clones, 80% to 85% seen once. Time point: neoterminal ileum biopsy at postoperative endoscopy, about 6 months after surgery. The material sequenced was ileal tissue. The receptors here all came from an adult with Crohn's disease.

The rearrangement joins TRBV5-1 to TRBJ1-4; a possible D gene is TRBD1 (5 bases). There are 14 residues in the CDR3. Trimming took 5 bases from V and 4 from J, leaving 12 bases between them. Germline V CDR1 and CDR2: SGHRS, YFSETQ. The chain's CDR3 is CASSGDGNNEKLFF. In DNA form, the CDR3 reads TGCGCCAGCAGTGGGGACGGAAATAATGAAAAACTGTTTTTT. Full variable domain (outside the CDR3, taken from reference TRBV5-1 and TRBJ1-4): KAGVTQTPRYLIKTRGQQVTLSCSPISGHRSVSWYQQTPGQGLQFLFEYFSETQRNKGNFPGRFSGRQFSNSRSEMNVSTLELGDSALYLCASSGDGNNEKLFFGSGTQLSVL.

V usage is TRBV11-1 and J usage is TRBJ2-5; 15 positions match TRBD2. Looked up from germline, CDR1 is SGHAT and CDR2 is FQDESV (reference sequence). CDR3 size: 17 residues. Losses at the gene ends were 4 bases for V and 1 base for J; bases not matched to a gene: 4. CDR3 amino acids: CASSWGTSGGIQETQYF. Here the CDR3 DNA reads TGTGCCAGCAGCTGGGGGACTAGCGGGGGGATCCAAGAGACCCAGTACTTC.

The chain carries TRBV29-1 and TRBJ1-4; no clear D. V was trimmed by 6 bases and J by 8 bases, leaving 13 bases between them. Germline values: CDR1 SQVTM, CDR2 ANQGSEA. CDR3 length: 12 residues. CDR3 in DNA: TGCAGCGTCCGCCAGGCGGACGAAAAACTGTTTTTT. It yields the protein CSVRQADEKLFF.

This clone was counted once. The chain links TRBV19 to TRBJ2-3, with D perhaps TRBD1 (6 bases). The CDR3 has 14 amino acids. Germline CDR1 is LNHDA and CDR2 is SQIVND (reference sequence). V lost 6 bases and J lost 1, with 11 bases in between. CDR3 amino acids: CASRGALGTDTQYF. Here the CDR3 DNA reads TGTGCCAGTAGGGGGGCCTTGGGCACAGATACGCAGTATTTT. The full variable domain, in which reference TRBV19 and TRBJ2-3 provide the parts outside the CDR3, is DGGITQSPKYLFRKEGQNVTLSCEQNLNHDAMYWYRQDPGQGLRLIYYSQIVNDFQKGDIAEGYSVSREKKESFPLTVTSAQKNPTAFYLCASRGALGTDTQYFGPGTRLTVL.

CDR3 DNA: TGTGCCAGCAGCAGGTCGCTAGCGGGGTTTGAGACCCAGTACTTC. It yields the protein CASSRSLAGFETQYF. This chain joins TRBV4-2 and TRBJ2-5; the match to TRBD2 covers 9 bases. Losses at the gene ends were 5 bases for V and 5 bases for J; bases not matched to a gene: 9. The CDR3 consists of 15 residues. From germline, CDR1 is LGHNA and CDR2 YNFKEQ.

The chain employs TRBV29-1 and TRBJ2-7; 8 positions agree with TRBD2. This CDR3 region has 15 residues. Trimming removed 0 bases from V and 2 bases from J; junction bases left unmatched: 6. Per the germline V gene, CDR1 is SQVTM and CDR2 is ANQGSEA. CDR3: CSVEEGAGGPYEQYF. Written as DNA, the CDR3 is TGCAGCGTTGAAGAGGGCGCGGGGGGCCCCTACGAGCAGTACTTC.

The chain combines TRBV10-3 with TRBJ2-2, with a possible D match to TRBD1 (6 bases). Germline values: CDR1 ENHRY, CDR2 SYGVKD. V was trimmed by 2 bases and J by 6 bases, leaving 10 bases between them. The CDR3 runs to 14 residues. CDR3 residues: CAISETGSPGELFF. The CDR3 DNA sequence: TGTGCCATCAGTGAGACAGGGAGCCCCGGGGAGCTGTTTTTT.

The V gene is TRBV4-2, the J gene TRBJ1-6; 8 nucleotides line up with TRBD1. The J segment lost 10 bases and the V segment lost 4 bases, leaving 9 bases of the junction unmatched. The germline gives CDR1 LGHNA, CDR2 YNFKEQ. The CDR3 has 15 amino acids. CDR3 coding DNA: TGTGCCAGCAGCCCTACCGGACAGGGACAATCACCCCTCCACTTT. The encoded protein is CASSPTGQGQSPLHF.

This rearrangement joins TRBV11-2 to TRBJ2-7, with a weak D call TRBD1 (5 bases). The CDR3 has 13 amino acids. The germline V and J ends were trimmed by 5 bases and 7 bases, with 15 bases remaining between them. Germline CDR1 is SGHAT and CDR2 is FQNNGV. In DNA, the CDR3 is TGTGCCAGCAGCCCCCAGGGTCCGGGTGAGCAGTACTTC. This codes for CASSPQGPGEQYF.

This clone has a single count. The chain uses TRBV6-5 and TRBJ1-2; 7 nucleotides align to TRBD1. CDR3 length: 15 amino acids. After removal of 2 bases from V and 10 bases from J, the junction contained 13 bases not matched to a gene. The V gene's germline CDR1 is MNHEY and CDR2 SVGAGI. The CDR3 reads CASSYGVGGGVPYTF. CDR3 nucleotide sequence: TGTGCCAGCAGTTACGGGGTGGGAGGGGGCGTACCCTACACCTTC.

The J gene is TRBJ2-7, the V gene TRBV12-5; TRBD1 is a possible D gene (5 bases). The length of the CDR3 is 16 residues. CDR1 LGHNT and CDR2 FRNRAP come from the germline V gene. The V gene lost 9 bases and the J gene lost 9 bases, with 30 bases spanning the gap. CDR3 sequence (DNA): TGTGCTAGCCCCCCCGGAGTTCACAGGTGCGTTTTCGGGCAGTACTTC. Translated, it gives CASPPGVHRCVFGQYF. The complete variable domain, with remaining parts taken from reference TRBV12-5 and TRBJ2-7, reads DARVTQTPRHKVTEMGQEVTMRCQPILGHNTVFWYRQTMMQGLELLAYFRNRAPLDDSGMPKDRFSAEMPDATLATLKIQPSEPRDSAVYFCASPPGVHRCVFGQYFGPGTRLTVT.

The rearrangement joins TRBV10-2 to TRBJ2-7, with D possibly being TRBD2 (5 bases). The germline V gene has CDR1 WSHSY and CDR2 SAAADI. Trimming shortened V by 5 bases and J by 0 bases, and 11 bases separated the two germline ends. The CDR3 covers 14 residues. The CDR3 is CASSTGFSSYEQYF. CDR3 sequence (DNA): TGCGCCAGCAGTACGGGATTCAGCTCCTACGAGCAGTACTTC.

The V and J genes are TRBV6-1 and TRBJ2-5; D gene ambiguous. Germline CDR1 is MNHNS and CDR2 is SASEGT. Trimming stripped 4 bases from V and 5 bases from J, with 17 bases between. The CDR3 covers 15 residues. The CDR3 DNA sequence: TGTGCCAGCAGTGCCCAAATAACAGTGGGGGAGACCCAGTACTTC. Amino acids: CASSAQITVGETQYF.

The genes are TRBV28 and TRBJ2-5, with TRBD1 as a possible D gene (6 bases). V was shortened by 5 bases and J by 1 base, with 11 bases between the two germline ends. From germline, CDR1 is MDHEN and CDR2 SYDVKM. This CDR3 has 14 residues. The CDR3 sequence: CASSLGTSQETQYF. The CDR3 bases are TGTGCCAGCAGTCTTGGGACATCCCAAGAGACCCAGTACTTC.

The gene calls are TRBV18 and TRBJ2-5, with unresolved D. V lost 0 bases to trimming and J lost 5 bases, with 7 bases between them. This CDR3 region has 13 residues. CDR1 is KGHSH and CDR2 is LQKENI in the germline V gene. CDR3 in DNA: TGTGCCAGCTCACCACCGGCTGGGGAGACCCAGTACTTC. As protein: CASSPPAGETQYF.

This sequence joins TRBV5-4 and TRBJ2-5; D is unclear. Trimming took off 0 bases at V and 5 bases at J, with 8 bases between the two ends. The CDR3 runs 13 residues. CDR1 and CDR2 (germline): SGHNT, YYREEE (reference sequence). The CDR3 loop reads CASSLALRETQYF. CDR3 DNA: TGTGCCAGCAGCTTGGCCCTGAGGGAGACCCAGTACTTC.

The J gene is TRBJ2-7, the V gene TRBV4-2, with TRBD2 matching over 13 bases. The V and J ends lost 5 bases and 1 base, in that order; junction bases with no gene match: 11. Germline values: CDR1 LGHNA, CDR2 YNFKEQ. CDR3 length: 18 residues. In DNA form, the CDR3 reads TGTGCCAGCAGCGAGAGGACTAGCGGGGGCCTCAAATCCTACGAGCAGTACTTC. Translating gives CASSERTSGGLKSYEQYF.

The V and J genes are TRBV5-1 and TRBJ2-2, with TRBD2 matching 7 bases. The CDR3 spans 15 residues. Germline assignment: CDR1 SGHRS and CDR2 YFSETQ. Unmatched junction bases numbered 9, after V lost 7 bases and J lost 3 bases. The CDR3 protein is CASGLGTVDTGELFF. CDR3 DNA: TGCGCCAGCGGACTAGGGACTGTCGACACCGGGGAGCTGTTTTTT.

This chain joins TRBV10-1 and TRBJ2-2, with D possibly TRBD2 on 6 matching bases. Germline values: CDR1 WNHNN, CDR2 SYGVQD (reference sequence). This CDR3 contains 13 residues. V shed 5 bases and J shed 5 bases, with 9 bases lying between them. The CDR3: CASSRLVTGELFF. The CDR3 DNA sequence: TGCGCCAGCAGTAGACTAGTAACCGGGGAGCTGTTTTTT.

This clone came up a few times. The rearrangement links TRBV25-1 to TRBJ2-2; maybe TRBD2 (5 bases). CDR1 is MGHDK and CDR2 is SYGVNS in the germline V gene. The V and J ends lost 11 bases and 7 bases respectively, with 23 bases between them. The CDR3 covers 15 residues. The DNA for the CDR3 is TGTGCCCCCCCCGTCGGGGATCGCATCTTCGGGGAGCTGTTTTTT. Residues: CAPPVGDRIFGELFF.

CDR3 coding DNA: TGTGCCAGCAGTGTTTTCCCCCCCAATGAAAAACTGTTTTTT. Protein sequence: CASSVFPPNEKLFF. The chain has TRBV6-1 and TRBJ1-4; no clear D gene. The germline gives CDR1 MNHNS, CDR2 SASEGT. The CDR3 spans 14 residues. V shed 4 bases and J shed 5 bases, with 11 bases lying between them.

This clone was detected only once. The genes are TRBV6-4 and TRBJ2-1; D gene uncertain. Germline V gives CDR1 MRHNA, CDR2 SNTAGT. The length of the CDR3 is 12 residues. V shed 1 base and J shed 5 bases, with 3 bases lying between them. The CDR3 DNA sequence: TGTGCCAGCAGTGACTGGGACAATGAGCAGTTCTTC. It translates to CASSDWDNEQFF.

V usage is TRBV29-1 and J usage is TRBJ2-5; no clear D gene. The V gene lost 5 bases and the J gene lost 2 bases, with 9 bases spanning the gap. CDR3 length: 12 residues. CDR1 SQVTM and CDR2 ANQGSEA come from the germline V gene. CDR3 residues: CSVSTGQETQYF. CDR3 DNA: TGCAGCGTTTCTACTGGACAAGAGACCCAGTACTTC.

V gene TRBV2 combines with J gene TRBJ2-5; 12 bases agree with TRBD2. Germline lookup yields CDR1 SNHLY and CDR2 FYNNEI. Trimming took 5 bases from V and 0 from J; bases not matched to a gene: 1. The CDR3 length is 15 residues. CDR3 DNA sequence: TGTGCCAGCAGTCGACTAGCGGGGGACCAAGAGACCCAGTACTTC. Protein sequence: CASSRLAGDQETQYF.

V and J are TRBV19 and TRBJ1-2; unclear D gene. This CDR3 spans 14 amino acids. Trimming took 10 bases from V and 0 from J, leaving 15 bases between them. In germline, CDR1 is LNHDA, CDR2 SQIVND (reference sequence). This chain's CDR3 is CATQALDSNYGYTF. The CDR3 DNA is TGTGCCACCCAGGCGCTGGACTCTAACTATGGCTACACCTTC. The entire variable domain, with the rest obtained from reference TRBV19 and TRBJ1-2, is as follows: DGGITQSPKYLFRKEGQNVTLSCEQNLNHDAMYWYRQDPGQGLRLIYYSQIVNDFQKGDIAEGYSVSREKKESFPLTVTSAQKNPTAFYLCATQALDSNYGYTFGSGTRLTVV.

V is TRBV18 and J is TRBJ2-1; maybe TRBD1 (6 bases). The CDR3 has 16 amino acids. Germline V gene data show CDR1 as KGHSH and CDR2 as LQKENI. V dropped 2 bases and J dropped 3 bases, with 14 bases sitting between them. The CDR3 here is CASSPFGTSYYNEQFF. The CDR3 DNA follows: TGTGCCAGCTCACCATTCGGGACATCTTACTACAATGAGCAGTTCTTC.

The chain links TRBV18 to TRBJ1-2; D is ambiguous. Germline lookup yields CDR1 KGHSH and CDR2 LQKENI. V lost 4 bases and J 6 bases, leaving 12 bases between the germline ends. CDR3 length: 13 amino acids. CDR3: CASSLLGEDGYTF. CDR3 coding DNA: TGTGCCAGCTCACTCCTCGGGGAGGATGGCTACACCTTC.

This clone was seen a single time. The rearrangement uses TRBV28 and TRBJ1-5; no firm D call. With 1 base removed from V and 5 bases from J, the gap between germline ends came to 12 bases. This CDR3 region has 15 residues. The germline CDR1 and CDR2 sequences are MDHEN and SYDVKM. The CDR3 nucleotides are TGTGCCAGCAGTTTATTACGGGAGCAAGATCAGCCCCAGCATTTT. Encoded protein: CASSLLREQDQPQHF.

This clone was observed a handful of times. The rearrangement links TRBV2 to TRBJ2-7; 10 nucleotides line up with TRBD1. The J segment lost 7 bases and the V segment lost 11 bases, leaving 11 bases of the junction unmatched. CDR1 is SNHLY and CDR2 is FYNNEI in the germline V gene. The CDR3 has 13 residues. The CDR3 reads CAWGTGAPGEQYF. The CDR3 DNA is TGTGCCTGGGGGACAGGGGCCCCTGGAGAGCAGTACTTC.

The sample holds one count of this clone. The gene calls are TRBV5-4 and TRBJ2-3; TRBD2 matches 14 bases. Germline V gene lookup returns CDR1 SGHNT and CDR2 YYREEE (reference sequence). The trim removed 2 bases at V and 3 bases at J, leaving 2 bases unmatched. This CDR3 is built from 16 residues. CDR3: CASSFRLAGGTDTQYF. In DNA form, the CDR3 reads TGTGCCAGCAGCTTCAGACTAGCGGGGGGGACAGATACGCAGTATTTT.

This sequence joins TRBV7-2 and TRBJ2-3, with TRBD2 matching over 7 bases. Looked up from germline, CDR1 is SGHTA and CDR2 is FQGNSA. The CDR3 consists of 15 residues. The junction had 6 bases not matched to a gene; V was cut back by 4 bases and J by 2 bases. CDR3 sequence: CASSSKRGPTDTQYF. DNA for the CDR3: TGTGCCAGCAGCTCAAAGCGGGGCCCCACAGATACGCAGTATTTT. The whole variable domain, filled in from reference TRBV7-2 and TRBJ2-3, reads GAGVSQSPSNKVTEKGKDVELRCDPISGHTALYWYRQSLGQGLEFLIYFQGNSAPDKSGLPSDRFSAERTGGSVSTLTIQRTQQEDSAVYLCASSSKRGPTDTQYFGPGTRLTVL.

The CDR3 coding sequence is TGTGCCAGCAGCCATAGCGGGGAGGCAGCTGAGACCCAGTACTTC. Its translation: CASSHSGEAAETQYF. V is TRBV4-2 and J is TRBJ2-5, with 8 bases identical to TRBD2. V shed 3 bases, J shed 5 bases, and the junction held 8 bases outside the gene matches. This CDR3 is built from 15 residues. Per the germline V gene, CDR1 is LGHNA and CDR2 is YNFKEQ.